One sample yielded the 22 T cell receptor beta chains listed below, sequenced in a study of T-cell reconstitution after alpha-beta-depleted transplantation in children. The authors prepared the TCRbeta library with unique molecular identifiers. Using its own MiXCR run on the PCR reads, TCRdb lists one record per CDR3 protein. The top ten clones hold around two fifths of a sample with approximately 350,000 distinct CDR3 sequences, 16% of them seen once. The sequencing used PBMCs, mostly from graft donor cells, collected 360 days after TCRalphabeta/CD19-depleted stem cell transplant. The receptors here all came from a male patient aged 2 to 9 who had a stem cell transplant for acute lymphoblastic leukemia, so the T cells may come from the graft donor.

There are a few counts of this clonotype. The gene calls are TRBV9 and TRBJ2-2; TRBD2 matches at 12 bases. CDR1 SGDLS and CDR2 YYNGEE come from the germline V gene. V dropped 4 bases and J dropped 6; count of bases not matched to a gene: 7. This CDR3 has 16 amino acids. This CDR3 is CASSFPLAGGSGELFF. The DNA for the CDR3 is TGTGCCAGCAGCTTCCCTCTAGCGGGAGGGTCCGGGGAGCTGTTTTTT.

This clonotype has just a few counts. The rearrangement links TRBV3-1 to TRBJ2-1; possibly TRBD1 for D (5 bases). CDR1 is LGHDT, CDR2 YNNKEL, per germline (reference sequence). There are 14 residues in the CDR3. V was cut by 1 base and J by 6 bases, with 10 bases left in between. CDR3 in DNA: TGTGCCAGCAGCCAAGTAGTAGGGGCCAATGAGCAGTTCTTC. It specifies CASSQVVGANEQFF.

The chain carries TRBV28 and TRBJ1-5; unclear D gene. Germline loops: CDR1 MDHEN, CDR2 SYDVKM. The CDR3 has 16 amino acids. Trimming left V 2 bases short and J 0 bases short, with 11 bases between. CDR3 DNA: TGTGCCAGCAGTTTACTAAGAGGGTATAGCAATCAGCCCCAGCATTTT. Translated: CASSLLRGYSNQPQHF.

In its sample, this clonotype was seen a few times. The rearrangement links TRBV20-1 to TRBJ2-7, with unresolved D. The CDR3 has 10 residues. The germline CDR1 and CDR2 sequences are DFQATT and SNEGSKA (reference sequence). V was shortened by 5 bases and J by 0 bases, with 2 bases between the two germline ends. CDR3 protein: CSAPSYEQYF. CDR3 sequence (DNA): TGCAGTGCTCCCTCCTACGAGCAGTACTTC.

This clonotype was seen ten or more times. The CDR3 sequence: CASSQDETQYF. Here the CDR3 DNA reads TGTGCCAGCAGCCAAGACGAGACCCAGTACTTC. The rearrangement links TRBV3-1 to TRBJ2-5, with no clear D. There are 11 residues in the CDR3. Germline V gene data show CDR1 as LGHDT and CDR2 as YNNKEL (reference sequence). V was cut by 0 bases and J by 5 bases, with 1 base left in between.

This clonotype was seen more than once but under ten times. J is TRBJ2-4 and V is TRBV9; TRBD2 might be the D (6 bases). The V and J ends lost 3 bases and 5 bases respectively, with 21 bases between them. CDR3 length: 17 residues. Germline V gives CDR1 SGDLS, CDR2 YYNGEE. The CDR3 nucleotides are TGTGCCAGCAGCGCCTCAACCTACCGGGAGATGGAAAACATTCAGTACTTC. Translated, it gives CASSASTYREMENIQYF.

The rearrangement links TRBV9 to TRBJ2-1; D is unclear. The CDR3 length is 13 residues. V lost 0 bases to trimming and J lost 0 bases, with 1 base between them. Germline V gene lookup returns CDR1 SGDLS and CDR2 YYNGEE. The chain's CDR3 is CASSVASYNEQFF. In DNA form, the CDR3 reads TGTGCCAGCAGCGTAGCCTCCTACAATGAGCAGTTCTTC.

The J gene is TRBJ2-5, the V gene TRBV11-2; TRBD2 might be the D (5 bases). V lost 5 bases and J 9 bases, leaving 13 bases between the germline ends. The germline V gene encodes CDR1 SGHAT and CDR2 FQNNGV. The CDR3 runs 12 residues. The CDR3 protein is CASSRDTSSQYF. The CDR3 DNA follows: TGTGCCAGCAGCCGGGATACTAGTTCCCAGTACTTC.

This clonotype was observed a few times. The chain is built from TRBV20-1 and TRBJ2-1; D remains unclear. The CDR3 is 12 residues long. Looked up from germline, CDR1 is DFQATT and CDR2 is SNEGSKA (reference sequence). V lost 5 bases and J lost 3, with 8 bases in between. This chain's CDR3 is CSALDHYNEQFF. The CDR3, as DNA: TGCAGTGCTCTGGACCACTACAATGAGCAGTTCTTC.

The chain carries TRBV6-5 and TRBJ2-4; 8 nucleotides align to TRBD1. CDR3 length: 15 residues. The germline V gene has CDR1 MNHEY and CDR2 SVGAGI. The V segment lost 6 bases and the J segment 7 bases; nucleotides outside the gene matches: 11. The CDR3 DNA follows: TGTGCCAGCAGGCGATCAGGACAGGGAACGAACATTCAGTACTTC. It is translated as CASRRSGQGTNIQYF.

Ten or more counts support this clonotype. The V and J genes are TRBV28 and TRBJ2-3; 7 bases are a match to TRBD1. J lost 3 bases, V lost 5 bases, and 5 bases had no gene match. CDR1 is MDHEN and CDR2 is SYDVKM in the germline V gene. This CDR3 has 14 amino acids. CDR3 in DNA: TGTGCCAGCAGTCTCAGGGGGTTGACAGATACGCAGTATTTT. It translates to CASSLRGLTDTQYF.

This chain uses TRBV7-8 with TRBJ2-3; the D is unclear. The ends were cut back, 5 bases at V and 0 bases at J, with 15 bases in the middle. The CDR3 runs to 16 residues. The germline V gene encodes CDR1 SGHVS and CDR2 FQNEAQ. For the CDR3, the DNA is TGTGCCAGCAGCCCCAGGACGGACCTTAGCACAGATACGCAGTATTTT. Encoded protein: CASSPRTDLSTDTQYF. The variable domain in full, with the rest retrieved from reference TRBV7-8 and TRBJ2-3, is GAGVSQSPRYKVAKRGQDVALRCDPISGHVSLFWYQQALGQGPEFLTYFQNEAQLDKSGLPSDRFFAERPEGSVSTLKIQRTQQEDSAVYLCASSPRTDLSTDTQYFGPGTRLTVL.

The chain carries TRBV29-1 and TRBJ2-1; a weak D match, TRBD2 (5 bases). The CDR3 consists of 16 residues. In germline, CDR1 is SQVTM, CDR2 ANQGSEA. With 7 bases removed from V and 6 bases from J, the gap between germline ends came to 25 bases. This CDR3 reads CSGDGEVPAGPNEQFF. Here the CDR3 DNA reads TGCAGCGGTGACGGAGAGGTCCCGGCGGGCCCCAATGAGCAGTTCTTC.

The chain recombines TRBV29-1 with TRBJ1-5; D is possibly TRBD1 (6 bases). The CDR3 sequence is 13 residues long. V lost 7 bases and J lost 6, with 16 bases in between. Germline CDR1 reads SQVTM; CDR2 reads ANQGSEA. The CDR3 region is CSASEGGAQPQHF. Written as DNA, the CDR3 is TGCAGCGCCTCGGAGGGGGGTGCTCAGCCCCAGCATTTT.

This clonotype was detected a few times. CDR3 sequence (DNA): TGCGCCAGCGGACAGGGGGAGGACACTGAAGCTTTCTTT. Protein sequence: CASGQGEDTEAFF. The chain has TRBV5-1 and TRBJ1-1; 10 bases match TRBD1. V was clipped by 7 bases and J by 3 bases; unmatched bases: 3. CDR1 and CDR2 from the germline V gene are SGHRS and YFSETQ. The CDR3 runs to 13 residues.

This clonotype occurred many times. The chain couples TRBV6-1 to TRBJ1-4; 7 bases agree with TRBD1. The germline V gene has CDR1 MNHNS and CDR2 SASEGT. This CDR3 is 15 amino acids long. The V and J ends lost 7 bases and 4 bases, in that order; junction bases with no gene match: 9. The chain's CDR3 is CASIARDSFNEKLFF. The CDR3 bases are TGTGCCAGCATCGCCCGGGACAGCTTTAATGAAAAACTGTTTTTT.

V gene TRBV6-1 combines with J gene TRBJ2-7; D perhaps matches TRBD1 (7 bases). The CDR3 runs to 16 residues. The V gene lost 7 bases and the J gene lost 3 bases, with 22 bases spanning the gap. Germline CDR1 reads MNHNS; CDR2 reads SASEGT. The CDR3 loop is CASKQRRDSGIYEQYF. For the CDR3, the DNA is TGTGCCAGCAAACAAAGGCGGGACAGCGGAATCTACGAGCAGTACTTC.

The chain is built from TRBV4-1 and TRBJ2-7, with TRBD2 as a possible D gene (5 bases). The CDR3 has 16 amino acids. Germline loops: CDR1 MGHRA, CDR2 YSYEKL. Deletions cut 1 base from V and 3 bases from J, with 16 bases between. This CDR3 reads CASSQVEGWTLYEQYF. In DNA form, the CDR3 reads TGCGCCAGCAGCCAAGTAGAGGGATGGACCCTCTACGAGCAGTACTTC.

This clonotype was observed a few times. V and J are TRBV28 and TRBJ2-5; 8 bases are a match to TRBD1. V was clipped by 1 base and J by 2 bases; unmatched bases: 6. The germline V gene encodes CDR1 MDHEN and CDR2 SYDVKM. The CDR3 sequence is 16 residues long. The CDR3 region is CASSLSTGAGQETQYF. CDR3 DNA: TGTGCCAGCAGTTTATCGACAGGGGCCGGGCAAGAGACCCAGTACTTC. The whole variable domain, remainder taken from reference TRBV28 and TRBJ2-5, is DVKVTQSSRYLVKRTGEKVFLECVQDMDHENMFWYRQDPGLGLRLIYFSYDVKMKEKGDIPEGYSVSREKKERFSLILESASTNQTSMYLCASSLSTGAGQETQYFGPGTRLLVL.

CDR3 region: CASSELGSGANVLTF. CDR3 DNA sequence: TGTGCCAGCAGTGAATTGGGCTCTGGGGCCAACGTCCTGACTTTC. This rearrangement joins TRBV2 to TRBJ2-6; D uncertain. The CDR3 sequence is 15 residues long. V was trimmed by 2 bases and J by 0 bases, leaving 5 bases between them. The germline V gene has CDR1 SNHLY and CDR2 FYNNEI.

Ten or more counts support this clonotype. The CDR3: CSAAQQGMVTDTQYF. CDR3 bases: TGCAGTGCTGCGCAACAGGGGATGGTCACAGATACGCAGTATTTT. The rearrangement uses TRBV20-1 and TRBJ2-3; 7 nucleotides line up with TRBD1. With 5 bases clipped from V and 2 bases from J, the junction kept 10 bases outside the gene matches. CDR3 size: 15 residues. Germline V gene sequence: CDR1 DFQATT, CDR2 SNEGSKA (reference sequence).

The chain couples TRBV11-2 to TRBJ2-6, with D possibly TRBD2 on 5 matching bases. CDR1 is SGHAT and CDR2 is FQNNGV in the germline V gene. The CDR3 is 20 amino acids. V lost 3 bases to trimming and J lost 3 bases, with 24 bases between them. The CDR3 protein is CASSFSMGLPGWRGANVLTF. As DNA, the CDR3 is TGTGCCAGCAGCTTCTCCATGGGTCTTCCGGGATGGCGTGGGGCCAACGTCCTGACTTTC.